This T cell receptor (beta chain) was captured by sequencing in a study of shared clonotypes between healthy human individuals. General observations from the study: Clonotype sharing across four donors was observed for roughly 5% of naive CD4 clonotypes. Generation probability values for non-shared clonotypes were lower than those for clonotypes shared by all four donors.

Those who donated, Caucasian adults without exception, all lived in Nashville, Tennessee. The assay was immunoSEQ multiplex PCR, and TCRdb's table has in-frame clones only and misses some. The table shows around 2.1 million clones, with 90% to 97% occurring only once. About this clone itself: Its antigen is still unknown.

This CDR3 comprises 14 residues. V was clipped by 3 bases and J by 4 bases; unmatched bases: 5. The sample consisted of naive CD4+ T cells sorted from blood. As to subset: CD45RA+ positively selected. This TCR derives from a man aged 18 to 30 in good health. The V gene is TRBV6-7, the J gene TRBJ2-7, with 8 bases identical to TRBD1. TRBV6-7 is identified as an open reading frame with a role that is uncertain. The CDR3 nucleotides are TGTGCCAGCAGTTATCCCAGGGGGCAGTACGAGCAGTACTTC. Protein product: CASSYPRGQYEQYF.